Listed below are T cell receptor beta chains from one sample, sequenced in a study of CD8 T cells in ankylosing spondylitis. One entry per CDR3 protein, called by TCRdb with MiXCR from the 5' RACE reads. The data hold fewer than 550,000 distinct CDR3 sequences, with approximately 5.3% observed a single time. Sequences were obtained from blood, either unsorted or a sorted T cell fraction (not recorded which). These receptors all stem from a male donor with ankylosing spondylitis. Both conserved end residues are part of each CDR3. The D gene is left open where the match is weak. Clone size is not always given. Where it is, it says once, few, many or a class for expanded clones.

abundance,v_gene,j_gene,d_gene,CDR3aa,CDR3nt
many,TRBV6-5,TRBJ1-1,.,CASSYSRVNTEAFF,TGTGCCAGCAGTTACTCGAGGGTTAACACTGAAGCTTTCTTT
many,TRBV12-3/TRBV12-4,TRBJ2-3,.,CASRMSDTQYF,TGTGCCAGCAGAATGTCAGATACGCAGTATTTT
many,TRBV7-8,TRBJ2-7,TRBD1,CASSLEGWGQTSYEQYF,TGTGCCAGCAGCTTAGAGGGGTGGGGACAGACCTCCTACGAGCAGTACTTC
few,TRBV27,TRBJ2-3,TRBD2,CASSLDLAGGPADTQYF,TGTGCCAGCAGTTTGGATCTTGCGGGAGGGCCGGCAGATACGCAGTATTTT
many,TRBV9,TRBJ2-1,.,CASSVVAGLGEQFF,TGTGCCAGCAGCGTAGTGGCCGGGCTGGGTGAGCAGTTCTTC
many,TRBV5-6,TRBJ1-5,.,CASSVGMMEAQPQHF,TGTGCCAGCAGCGTCGGTATGATGGAGGCTCAGCCCCAGCATTTT
.,TRBV20-1,TRBJ2-1,.,CSAREVLVGMQFF,TGCAGTGCTAGAGAGGTATTAGTTGGGATGCAGTTCTTC
.,TRBV3-1,TRBJ2-3,.,CASSLGGVGTDTQYF,TGTGCCAGCAGCCTCGGCGGGGTTGGCACAGATACGCAGTATTTT
many,TRBV7-2,TRBJ2-3,TRBD2,CASSLVREGSTDTQYF,TGTGCCAGCAGCTTAGTGCGGGAGGGAAGCACAGATACGCAGTATTTT
few,TRBV18,TRBJ2-7,.,CASSPRVDSYEQYF,TGTGCCAGCTCACCACGGGTGGACTCCTACGAGCAGTACTTC
many,TRBV24-1,TRBJ2-2,.,CATSDLRGLGELFF,TGTGCCACCAGTGATTTACGGGGTCTCGGGGAGCTGTTTTTT
many,TRBV20-1,TRBJ1-6,.,CSARGPGNSPLHF,TGCAGTGCTAGGGGACCGGGGAATTCACCCCTCCACTTT
many,TRBV10-3,TRBJ1-2,TRBD1,CAILTGDYGYTF,TGTGCCATCCTTACAGGGGACTATGGCTACACCTTC
few,TRBV6-2/TRBV6-3,TRBJ1-5,.,CASSYRPSGGNQPQHF,TGTGCCAGCAGTTACCGACCCTCCGGTGGTAATCAGCCCCAGCATTTT
many,TRBV10-3,TRBJ2-2,TRBD1,CAIGSGTGDAGELFF,TGTGCCATCGGCTCCGGGACAGGGGACGCCGGGGAGCTGTTTTTT
many,TRBV7-9,TRBJ1-1,.,CASSLTGSPTEAFF,TGTGCCAGCAGCTTAACAGGGTCTCCGACTGAAGCTTTCTTT
.,TRBV20-1,TRBJ2-3,.,CSAVLLDGRSTDTQYF,TGCAGTGCTGTCCTGCTCGACGGGAGAAGCACAGATACGCAGTATTTT
.,TRBV5-4,TRBJ2-6,.,CASSLELHSSGANVLTF,TGTGCCAGCAGCTTGGAACTCCACAGCTCTGGGGCCAACGTCCTGACTTTC
many,TRBV9,TRBJ2-3,TRBD1,CASSVGFRDSSDTQYF,TGTGCCAGCAGCGTAGGGTTCCGGGACAGTTCAGATACGCAGTATTTT
many,TRBV3-1,TRBJ1-5,.,CASSHFGQPQHF,TGTGCCAGCAGCCACTTCGGTCAGCCCCAGCATTTT
many,TRBV29-1,TRBJ2-1,.,CSVGLGQHYNEQFF,TGCAGCGTTGGACTCGGACAGCATTACAATGAGCAGTTCTTC
many,TRBV25-1,TRBJ1-2,TRBD1,CASSEIGGGTGYGYTF,TGTGCCAGCAGTGAAATCGGAGGGGGCACTGGCTATGGCTACACCTTC
many,TRBV10-2,TRBJ2-5,.,CASSESMGEETQYF,TGCGCCAGCAGTGAGTCGATGGGGGAGGAGACCCAGTACTTC
many,TRBV5-1,TRBJ2-3,.,CASSFRLDSATDAQYF,TGCGCCAGCAGCTTTCGACTTGATAGCGCCACAGATGCGCAGTATTTT
many,TRBV29-1,TRBJ2-4,.,CSAGDPGYRNIQYF,TGCAGCGCTGGGGATCCCGGTTACAGGAACATTCAGTACTTC
many,TRBV4-3,TRBJ2-7,TRBD2,CASSQGHDAGGPREQYF,TGCGCCAGCAGCCAAGGGCATGATGCGGGAGGCCCCCGCGAGCAGTACTTC
many,TRBV2,TRBJ1-2,.,CASKFTRGHHYGYTF,TGTGCCAGCAAGTTTACTAGAGGACACCATTATGGCTACACCTTC
many,TRBV7-2,TRBJ2-3,.,CASSLGAGADTQYF,TGTGCCAGCAGCTTAGGGGCCGGCGCAGATACGCAGTATTTT
few,TRBV15,TRBJ2-7,.,CATAPRVNSGEQYF,TGTGCCACCGCGCCTCGTGTCAACTCGGGCGAGCAGTACTTC
many,TRBV6-5,TRBJ2-7,.,CASSFSRGAYEQYF,TGTGCCAGCAGTTTCTCTAGGGGAGCCTACGAGCAGTACTTC
few,TRBV20-1,TRBJ2-5,.,CSARTVIPSETQYF,TGCAGTGCTAGGACCGTGATCCCCAGCGAGACCCAGTACTTC
many,TRBV24-1,TRBJ2-1,.,CATSDTFQAYNEQFF,TGTGCCACCAGTGATACCTTTCAAGCCTACAATGAGCAGTTCTTC
many,TRBV11-1,TRBJ1-2,TRBD1,CASSLVTGTGNYGYTF,TGTGCCAGCAGCTTGGTAACCGGGACAGGGAACTATGGCTACACCTTC
many,TRBV20-1,TRBJ2-1,TRBD2,CSASYGTSGYNEQFF,TGCAGTGCTAGCTATGGGACTAGCGGTTACAATGAGCAGTTCTTC
.,TRBV5-1,TRBJ2-3,.,CASSLATATDTQYF,TGCGCCAGCAGCTTGGCCACGGCCACAGATACGCAGTATTTT
few,TRBV12-5,TRBJ2-3,.,CASGSAENGDTQYF,TGTGCTAGTGGTTCAGCTGAGAATGGGGATACGCAGTATTTT
many,TRBV3-1,TRBJ2-7,TRBD2,CASSPTGTSSLEQYF,TGTGCCAGCAGCCCTACCGGGACTAGTTCGCTCGAGCAGTACTTC
many,TRBV28,TRBJ1-1,.,CASSLGRNWKGNTEAFF,TGTGCCAGCAGTTTAGGAAGGAATTGGAAAGGGAACACTGAAGCTTTCTTT
.,TRBV4-3,TRBJ2-1,TRBD2,CASSQEDRRGGSYNEQFF,TGCGCCAGCAGCCAAGAAGATCGGCGGGGGGGCTCCTACAATGAGCAGTTCTTC
many,TRBV24-1,TRBJ2-1,.,CATSSGRMWFF,TGTGCCACCAGTAGCGGCCGCATGTGGTTCTTC
.,TRBV28,TRBJ2-2,TRBD2,CASSRTSENTGELFF,TGTGCCAGCAGTCGGACTAGCGAAAACACCGGGGAGCTGTTTTTT
many,TRBV11-1,TRBJ1-1,.,CASSLVRAELGVDTEAFF,TGTGCCAGCAGCTTAGTGAGGGCAGAATTGGGTGTGGACACTGAAGCTTTCTTT
many,TRBV5-1,TRBJ1-1,.,CASREGSLEAFF,TGCGCCAGCAGAGAGGGGAGCCTTGAAGCTTTCTTT
.,TRBV6-2/TRBV6-3,TRBJ2-7,TRBD1,CASSYDFPGQQTYEQYF,TGTGCCAGCAGTTACGATTTTCCGGGACAGCAAACCTACGAGCAGTACTTC
many,TRBV4-3,TRBJ1-4,TRBD1,CASSQIVDRTGVRKLFF,TGCGCCAGCAGCCAAATTGTGGATCGGACAGGGGTTAGAAAACTGTTTTTT
many,TRBV4-2,TRBJ2-3,.,CASSQVSRADTQYF,TGTGCCAGCAGCCAAGTGTCCCGGGCCGATACGCAGTATTTT
.,TRBV6-5,TRBJ1-2,.,CASSYSTQWDGYTF,TGTGCCAGCAGTTACTCGACTCAGTGGGATGGCTACACCTTC
many,TRBV28,TRBJ2-7,.,CASSPGPSVEQYF,TGTGCCAGCAGTCCTGGTCCGTCGGTCGAGCAGTACTTC
few,TRBV2,TRBJ2-1,TRBD1,CASTRDSRNEQFF,TGTGCCAGCACCAGGGACAGCAGAAATGAGCAGTTCTTC
many,TRBV29-1,TRBJ1-5,.,CSVRFTGGNQPQHF,TGCAGCGTTCGGTTTACGGGGGGCAATCAGCCCCAGCATTTT
.,TRBV18,TRBJ2-1,TRBD2,CASSPTWTSGRSYNEQFF,TGTGCCAGCTCACCAACTTGGACTAGCGGGAGATCCTACAATGAGCAGTTCTTC
many,TRBV4-3,TRBJ2-6,TRBD2,CASSQGLAGASGANVLTF,TGCGCCAGCAGCCAAGGGTTAGCGGGAGCCTCTGGGGCCAACGTCCTGACTTTC
few,TRBV20-1,TRBJ2-5,.,CSARENQETQYF,TGCAGTGCTAGGGAAAATCAAGAGACCCAGTACTTC
many,TRBV5-1,TRBJ2-3,TRBD2,CATASGPTDTQYF,TGCGCGACCGCTAGCGGGCCCACAGATACGCAGTATTTT
many,TRBV7-9,TRBJ2-7,.,CASSFRLAEQYF,TGTGCCAGCAGCTTCCGACTCGCCGAGCAGTACTTC